The clone carrying this TCR beta chain occurred a few times. Antigen specificity is unknown. This record belongs to a study of T-cell memory formation after mild COVID-19. Background on the study: Clusters were largely donor specific. General observations from the study: Within pre-infection memory, some responding clones were found, suggesting cross-reactive memory joined. Clones contracting across day 15 to 85 had a balanced CD4/CD8 profile; later expanding clones leaned CD4+. Contracting CD4+ clones sat mainly in CM and EM; CD8+ in EMRA.

V gave up 2 bases and J gave up 9 bases; unmatched junction bases: 8. The CDR3 length is 14 residues. The germline gives CDR1 DFQATT, CDR2 SNEGSKA (reference sequence). From the 5' RACE reads, TCRdb called clonotypes with MiXCR, one entry per CDR3 protein. The sample holds over 500,000 distinct CDR3 sequences, approximately 15% seen once. Sequencing was carried out using PBMCs or a T cell subset sorted from them (not recorded which). This sequence was found in an adult woman who had mild COVID-19 (a few samples of this study predate the infection). Cell type and time point are not known. The J gene is TRBJ2-1, the V gene TRBV20-1, with TRBD2 identical over 9 bases. The CDR3 DNA sequence: TGCAGTGCTAGAAATAGCGGGGGTCGCTTTGAGCAGTTCTTC. Translation: CSARNSGGRFEQFF.